Shown below are 10 T cell receptor beta chains from a single sample sequenced in a study of shared clonotypes between healthy human individuals. Assay: immunoSEQ multiplex PCR; the TCRdb copy retains only in-frame clones and omits some. The repertoire holds about 460,000 clones, with roughly four fifths as singletons. The sequencing sample was made of PBMCs. The source is a woman aged 40-49 years in good health. Some clones in this sample may be carry-over from other donors' samples.

This clone turned up a few times. The rearrangement links TRBV30 to TRBJ1-2; the D is unclear. The germline V gene encodes CDR1 GTSNPN and CDR2 SVGIG (reference sequence). Trimming took 5 bases from V and 3 from J, leaving 16 bases between them. The CDR3 spans 14 residues. This CDR3 is CAWLPVGSDYGYTF. The CDR3 coding sequence is TGTGCCTGGCTCCCCGTGGGGTCGGACTATGGCTACACCTTC.

The chain uses TRBV20-1 and TRBJ1-1; D gene uncertain. The V gene's germline CDR1 is DFQATT and CDR2 SNEGSKA (reference sequence). The germline V and J ends were trimmed by 7 bases and 4 bases, with 4 bases remaining between them. The CDR3 runs to 9 residues. Written as DNA, the CDR3 is TGCAGTGGTGGCACTGAAGCTTTCTTT. This codes for CSGGTEAFF.

The V gene is TRBV4-1, the J gene TRBJ2-1, with TRBD2 matching 11 bases. V trimming: 4 bases; J trimming: 5 bases; junction bases outside the gene matches: 10. The CDR3 consists of 17 residues. Germline V lookup: CDR1 MGHRA, CDR2 YSYEKL. The DNA of the CDR3 is TGCGCCAGCAGCCCCTTGCCGGGACTAGCGGAACACAATGAGCAGTTCTTC. Encoded protein: CASSPLPGLAEHNEQFF.

The genes are TRBV5-1 and TRBJ2-7; 8 positions agree with TRBD1. Trimming at V came to 0 bases and at J to 5 bases, leaving 1 base not matched to a gene. CDR3 length equals 13 residues. The germline V gene encodes CDR1 SGHRS and CDR2 YFSETQ. This chain's CDR3 is CASSLATGDEQYF. The CDR3 DNA reads as TGCGCCAGCAGCTTGGCGACAGGGGACGAGCAGTACTTC.

V and J are TRBV4-2 and TRBJ1-3; D perhaps matches TRBD1 (6 bases). The V and J ends lost 4 bases and 2 bases respectively, with 18 bases between them. The CDR3 is 17 residues long. The V gene's germline CDR1 is LGHNA and CDR2 YNFKEQ. The CDR3 nucleotides are TGTGCCAGCAGCCTAAGGGAAGAACAGGGAGCTGGAAACACCATATATTTT. Protein sequence: CASSLREEQGAGNTIYF.

A remark on this clone: A junction end diverges from the germline sequence, so it may reflect a read error. The V call is TRBV4-1, the J call TRBJ2-5; no firm D call. Germline assignment: CDR1 MGHRA and CDR2 YSYEKL. The CDR3 is 13 residues long. The CDR3 spells CASSLMVQEAQYF. The CDR3 DNA reads as TGCGCCAGCAGCCTAATGGTCCAAGAGGCCCAGTACTTC.

The V gene is TRBV4-3, the J gene TRBJ2-2; TRBD2 might be the D (6 bases). Trimming removed 4 bases from V and 2 bases from J, with 17 bases in between. The CDR3 is 17 amino acids. Germline lookup yields CDR1 LGHNA and CDR2 YSLEER. CDR3 in DNA: TGCGCCAGCAGCCGTGGGGCCGCTAGCGTTAACACCGGGGAGCTGTTTTTT. This codes for CASSRGAASVNTGELFF.

This clone was picked up a small number of times. The chain combines TRBV4-3 with TRBJ2-1, with D possibly being TRBD2 (5 bases). The CDR3 is 15 amino acids. The germline V and J ends were trimmed by 0 bases and 2 bases, with 8 bases remaining between them. Per the germline V gene, CDR1 is LGHNA and CDR2 is YSLEER. This CDR3 is CASSQEGEAYNEQFF. CDR3 DNA sequence: TGCGCCAGCAGCCAAGAGGGAGAGGCCTACAATGAGCAGTTCTTC.

The chain couples TRBV6-5 to TRBJ2-3, with 10 bases fitting TRBD2. This CDR3 has 15 residues. V lost 6 bases to trimming and J lost 4 bases; unmatched junction nucleotides: 7. Germline CDR1 reads MNHEY; CDR2 reads SVGAGI. CDR3 region: CASSRASGSPDTQYF. CDR3 DNA sequence: TGTGCCAGCAGCAGGGCTAGCGGGAGCCCAGATACGCAGTATTTT.

This clone came up once. V is TRBV11-2 and J is TRBJ2-5, with D possibly matching TRBD2 (5 bases). V dropped 5 bases and J dropped 4 bases, with 17 bases sitting between them. Per germline, CDR1 SGHAT and CDR2 FQNNGV. This CDR3 is built from 15 residues. The CDR3 protein is CASSQITGKTETQYF. The CDR3 region has the DNA TGTGCCAGCAGCCAGATCACCGGGAAGACAGAGACCCAGTACTTC.